A single TCR beta chain is shown here with its context. The entry originates in a study of blood T cell repertoires in COVID-19. Whole-study context: Samples representing acute and convalescent COVID-19 were sourced from the United States, Italy and Spain. Sources were T cells, B-cell-depleted T cells, or PBMCs; the material itself was cDNA or gDNA.

The CDR3 covers 14 residues. Germline V gene data show CDR1 as MNHEY and CDR2 as SVGAGI. The V end was cut by 6 bases, the J end by 4 bases, with 10 bases between. As originally analysed: Nucleated cell counts were estimated from reference gene primer amplification. Profiling relied on immunoSEQ multiplex PCR, and the TCRdb table lists in-frame clones only, not all of them. V and J calls and clone size are given by that table; D and trimming were obtained from the DNA. The repertoire includes nearly 70,000 clones, roughly 88% of them detected once, and approximately 6.4% sits in the top ten. The sequencing input was peripheral blood. The chain couples TRBV6-5 to TRBJ1-6; D is uncertain. The sequence derives from a woman aged 70-85 years with acute or convalescent COVID-19. CDR3 sequence: CASRSGRYNSPLHF. CDR3 nucleotide sequence: TGTGCCAGCAGGTCGGGTCGTTATAATTCACCCCTCCACTTT.